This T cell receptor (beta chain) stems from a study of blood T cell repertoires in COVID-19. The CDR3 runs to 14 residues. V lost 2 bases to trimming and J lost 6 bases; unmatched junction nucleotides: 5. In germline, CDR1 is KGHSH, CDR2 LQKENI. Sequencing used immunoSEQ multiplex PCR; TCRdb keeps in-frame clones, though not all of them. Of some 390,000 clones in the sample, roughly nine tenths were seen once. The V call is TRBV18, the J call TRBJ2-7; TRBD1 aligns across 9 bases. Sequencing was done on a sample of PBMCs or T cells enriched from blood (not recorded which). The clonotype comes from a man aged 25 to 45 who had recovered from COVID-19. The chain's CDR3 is CASSPGTGIGEQYF. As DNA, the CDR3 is TGTGCCAGCTCACCAGGGACAGGGATCGGCGAGCAGTACTTC.